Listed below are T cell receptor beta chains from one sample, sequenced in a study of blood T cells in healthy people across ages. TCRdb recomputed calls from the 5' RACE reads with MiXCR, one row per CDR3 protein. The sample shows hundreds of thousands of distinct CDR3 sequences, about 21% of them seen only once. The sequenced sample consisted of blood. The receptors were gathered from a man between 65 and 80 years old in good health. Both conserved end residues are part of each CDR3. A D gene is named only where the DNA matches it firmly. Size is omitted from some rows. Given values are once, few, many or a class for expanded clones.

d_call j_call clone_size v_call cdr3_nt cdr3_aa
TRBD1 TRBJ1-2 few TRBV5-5 TGTGCCAGCAGCTCCGGACAGGTCGTAAGGGGCTACACCTTC CASSSGQVVRGYTF
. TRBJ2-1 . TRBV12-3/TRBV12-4 TGTGCCAGCAGTGCGGTGTTCGCTGAGCAGTTCTTC CASSAVFAEQFF
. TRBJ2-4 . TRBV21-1 TGTGCCAGCAGCGCGTCCGTACAGGGTCGTGGCATTCAGTACTTC CASSASVQGRGIQYF
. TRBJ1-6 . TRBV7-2 TGTGCCAGCAGCCCCAGGTCCAGCGATGGATCACCCCTCCACTTT CASSPRSSDGSPLHF
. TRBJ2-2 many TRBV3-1 TGTGCCAGCAGCCAAGATATAGGTGCCACCGGGGAGCTGTTTTTT CASSQDIGATGELFF
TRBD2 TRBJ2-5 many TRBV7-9 TGTGCCAGCAGCTTGGCTAGCGGGAAAGAGACCCAGTACTTC CASSLASGKETQYF
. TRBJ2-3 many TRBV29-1 TGCAGCGTTAAACAGGACACTAGCACAGATACGCAGTATTTT CSVKQDTSTDTQYF
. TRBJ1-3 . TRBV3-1 TGTGCCAGCAGCCAAGAACTTTCTGGAAACACCATATATTTT CASSQELSGNTIYF
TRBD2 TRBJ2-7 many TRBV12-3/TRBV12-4 TGTGCCAGCAGCCTGGGACTAGCGTTCGAGCAGTACTTC CASSLGLAFEQYF
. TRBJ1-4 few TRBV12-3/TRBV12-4 TGTGCCAGCAGTTTGGACTATGCTTATGAAGAACTGTTTTTT CASSLDYAYEELFF
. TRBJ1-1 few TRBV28 TGTGCCAGCAGTTTATGGCAGCGTGAAGCTTTCTTT CASSLWQREAFF
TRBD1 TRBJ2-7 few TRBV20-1 TGCAGTGCTAGAGATGCGCCACAGGGGATCGCCTACGAGCAGTACTTC CSARDAPQGIAYEQYF
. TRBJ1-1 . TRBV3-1 TGTGCCAGCAGCCGTCAGTTAGTTCCCGCTGAAGCTTTCTTT CASSRQLVPAEAFF
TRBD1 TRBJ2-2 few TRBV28 TGTGCCAGCACCTTGGGACAGGGGCGAGGCACCGGGGAGCTGTTTTTT CASTLGQGRGTGELFF
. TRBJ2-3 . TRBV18 TGTGCCAGCTCACGACAGGCGCTGGGGGCAGATACGCAGTATTTT CASSRQALGADTQYF
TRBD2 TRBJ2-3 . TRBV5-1 TGCGCCAGCAGCTTGAGAAGTAGCGGGAGGGCCCTAGCAGATACGCAGTATTTT CASSLRSSGRALADTQYF
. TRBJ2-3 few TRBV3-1 TGTGCCAGCAGCGCCGCCGGCGGGGTAACAGATACGCAGTATTTT CASSAAGGVTDTQYF
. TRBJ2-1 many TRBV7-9 TGTGCCAGCAGCCCCGGTGAGGGTTACAATGAGCAGTTCTTC CASSPGEGYNEQFF
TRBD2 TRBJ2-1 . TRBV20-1 TGCAGTGCTAGAGGGGGAGGGAGTTATCGCAGCAATGAGCAGTTCTTC CSARGGGSYRSNEQFF
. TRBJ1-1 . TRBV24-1 TGTGCCACCAGGGCACAGGGGAACACTGAAGCTTTCTTT CATRAQGNTEAFF
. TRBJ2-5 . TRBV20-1 TGCAGTGCTATCGGGACGGGACAAGAGACCCAGTACTTC CSAIGTGQETQYF
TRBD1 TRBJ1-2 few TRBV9 TGTGCCAGCAGCGTAGAACAGGGGAACGGCTACACCTTC CASSVEQGNGYTF
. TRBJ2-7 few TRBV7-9 TGTGCCAGCAGCTCAGACCGGACGGAGCCTGGCGAGCAGTACTTC CASSSDRTEPGEQYF
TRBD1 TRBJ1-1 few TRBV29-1 TGCAGCGGAAGACAGGGCGCGGCGGGTGAAGCTTTCTTT CSGRQGAAGEAFF
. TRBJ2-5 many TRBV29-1 TGCAGCGTTGAATCGGAGACCCAGTACTTC CSVESETQYF
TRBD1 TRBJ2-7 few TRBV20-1 TGCAGTGTCCTGACAGGGTCGGACGAGCAGTACTTC CSVLTGSDEQYF
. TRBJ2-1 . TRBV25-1 TGTGCCAGCCGGGGAGTTGAGCAGTTCTTC CASRGVEQFF
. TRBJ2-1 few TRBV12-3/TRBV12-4 TGTGCCAGCAGTTTATCGACAGAGGGTGAGCAGTTCTTC CASSLSTEGEQFF
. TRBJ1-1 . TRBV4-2 TGTGCCAGCAGCCAAGATCCCAGGGAGGTAGCTTTCTTT CASSQDPREVAFF
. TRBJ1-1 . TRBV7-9 TGTGCCAGCAGCGTAATCGGGGGCAACACTGAAGCTTTCTTT CASSVIGGNTEAFF
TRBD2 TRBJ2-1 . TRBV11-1 TGTGCCAGCAGCTTACTGGGACTAGCGGGAGAGAGTGAGCAGTTCTTC CASSLLGLAGESEQFF
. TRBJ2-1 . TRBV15 TGTGCCACCAGCAGAGACCCTGGGGCCCACCATGAGCAGTTCTTC CATSRDPGAHHEQFF